The clone carrying this T cell receptor (beta chain) was seen a few times. This entry belongs to a study of T cells after yellow fever vaccination. Template-switching 5'RACE yielded the TCR cDNA; a universal primer site and UMIs were added in the process. In TCRdb, the 5' RACE reads were re-called with MiXCR into one record per CDR3 protein. This table holds about 58,000 distinct CDR3 sequences, approximately 6% found once. The CDR3 runs to 15 residues. Deletions cut 6 bases from V and 4 bases from J, with 16 bases between. The germline V gene encodes CDR1 SNHLY and CDR2 FYNNEI. The chain is built from TRBV2 and TRBJ1-5; D uncertain. The sequencing used PBMCs, either bulk or a sorted T-cell subset (CD4+, CD8+, memory, or dextramer-sorted; not recorded which), collected on the day of the yellow fever booster vaccination. This receptor was identified in a man younger than 30 who received the YFV17D yellow fever vaccine. The CDR3 DNA sequence: TGTGCCAGCAGATACGGTGGCCGGTCTAATCAGCCCCAGCATTTT. Translation: CASRYGGRSNQPQHF.